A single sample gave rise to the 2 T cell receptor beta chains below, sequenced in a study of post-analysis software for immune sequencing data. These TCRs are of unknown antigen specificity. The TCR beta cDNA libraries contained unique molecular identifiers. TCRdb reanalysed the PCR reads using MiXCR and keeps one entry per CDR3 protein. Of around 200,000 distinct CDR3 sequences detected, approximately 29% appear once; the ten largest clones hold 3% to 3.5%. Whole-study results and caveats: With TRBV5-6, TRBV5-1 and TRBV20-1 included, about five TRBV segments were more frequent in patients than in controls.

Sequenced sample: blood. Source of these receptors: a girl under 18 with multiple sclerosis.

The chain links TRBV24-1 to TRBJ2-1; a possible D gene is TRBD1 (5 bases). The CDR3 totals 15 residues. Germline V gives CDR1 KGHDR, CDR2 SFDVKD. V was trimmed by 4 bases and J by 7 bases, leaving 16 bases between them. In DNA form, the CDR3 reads TGTGCCACCAGTGAGTGGGCAGGGATCGAGAATGAGCAGTTCTTC. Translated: CATSEWAGIENEQFF.

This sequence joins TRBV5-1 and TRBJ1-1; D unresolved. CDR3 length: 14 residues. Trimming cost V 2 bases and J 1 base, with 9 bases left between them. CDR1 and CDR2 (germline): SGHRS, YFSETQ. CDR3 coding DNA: TGCGCCAGCAGCTTCGACACGGCGAACACTGAAGCTTTCTTT. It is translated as CASSFDTANTEAFF.